One and the same sample provided the 20 T cell receptor beta chains below, sequenced in a study of cytomegalovirus exposure and HLA in healthy donors (dated by TCRdb to the late 2010s). Receptor amplification or capture employed the immunoSEQ multiplex PCR assay. A mixture of 60 forward primers for TCR Vbeta segments and 13 reverse primers for TCR Jbeta segments was used in the multiplex PCR. As stored in TCRdb, this immuneACCESS dataset retains in-frame rearrangements with V and J assigned. A fraction of the clones does not appear; measured against another copy, unresolved V genes explain less than half of the discrepancy, and the remainder lacks a known reason. The sample table holds around 130,000 clones, of which 70% to 85% were seen once. Together, the top ten hold roughly 2.7% of the sample. Sequencing used PBMCs. Every receptor here comes from a man in his fifties in good health and CMV-seronegative.

This chain uses TRBV10-1 with TRBJ2-3; D not certain. Germline loops: CDR1 WNHNN, CDR2 SYGVQD (reference sequence). Trimming shortened V by 3 bases and J by 3 bases, and 10 bases separated the two germline ends. CDR3 length equals 14 residues. In nucleotides, the CDR3 is TGCGCCAGCAGTGATTCCCCCGGGACAGATACGCAGTATTTT. Its protein is CASSDSPGTDTQYF.

The chain has TRBV6-5 and TRBJ2-5; 8 nucleotides align to TRBD1. The DNA end lines up better with TRBJ2-7; the J call may be wrong. CDR1 is MNHEY, CDR2 SVGAGI, per germline. The CDR3 runs to 15 residues. As DNA, the CDR3 is TGTGCCAGCAGTTACGCCAGACAGGGGTCGGGCGAGCAGTACTTC. This gives the protein CASSYARQGSGEQYF.

The chain joins TRBV2 to TRBJ2-7; perhaps TRBD1 as D (5 bases). With 3 bases removed from V and 2 bases from J, the gap between germline ends came to 11 bases. This CDR3 is 14 amino acids long. From germline, CDR1 is SNHLY and CDR2 FYNNEI. CDR3 in DNA: TGTGCCAGCAGTGATTACAGGCCCCCCTACGAGCAGTACTTC. It codes for CASSDYRPPYEQYF.

This clone was seen just once. V is TRBV15 and J is TRBJ2-1; TRBD1 agrees at 8 bases. Trimming at V came to 7 bases and at J to 1 base, leaving 3 bases not matched to a gene. There are 14 residues in the CDR3. The germline V gene encodes CDR1 LNHNV and CDR2 YYDKDF (reference sequence). The CDR3 protein is CATIRDRSYNEQFF. The CDR3 nucleotides are TGTGCCACCATTCGGGACAGGTCCTACAATGAGCAGTTCTTC. The full variable domain, in which reference TRBV15 and TRBJ2-1 provide the parts outside the CDR3, is DAMVIQNPRYQVTQFGKPVTLSCSQTLNHNVMYWYQQKSSQAPKLLFHYYDKDFNNEADTPDNFQSRRPNTSFCFLDIRSPGLGDTAMYLCATIRDRSYNEQFFGPGTRLTVL.

This rearrangement joins TRBV25-1 to TRBJ1-5; D gene uncertain. Germline V gene lookup returns CDR1 MGHDK and CDR2 SYGVNS. The CDR3 is 15 amino acids. The germline V and J ends were trimmed by 7 bases and 2 bases, with 15 bases remaining between them. The CDR3 sequence: CASTCRVGCNQPQHF. The CDR3 DNA is TGTGCCAGCACCTGTCGAGTGGGCTGCAATCAGCCCCAGCATTTT. Complete variable domain (other parts from reference TRBV25-1 and TRBJ1-5): EADIYQTPRYLVIGTGKKITLECSQTMGHDKMYWYQQDPGMELHLIHYSYGVNSTEKGDLSSESTVSRIRTEHFPLTLESARPSHTSQYLCASTCRVGCNQPQHFGDGTRLSIL.

The chain joins TRBV5-1 to TRBJ2-7, with 12 bases matching TRBD2. The CDR3 has 18 residues. J gave up 1 base and V 0 bases, and 8 bases lay outside the gene matches. CDR1 is SGHRS and CDR2 is YFSETQ in the germline V gene. CDR3 coding DNA: TGCGCCAGCAGCTTGGCCGAGTTGACTAGCGGGGGATCCTACGAGCAGTACTTC. It is translated as CASSLAELTSGGSYEQYF.

On this clone: At one of its ends the junction is not consistent with the germline gene, which may arise from a read error. The chain links TRBV5-8 to TRBJ1-2, with 10 positions matching TRBD1. CDR3 length: 15 amino acids. Germline CDR1 reads SGHTS; CDR2 reads YDEGEE. This CDR3 is CASSLLIGDRGVSAF. CDR3 in DNA: TGTGCCAGCAGCTTGTTAATAGGGGACAGGGGAGTTTCCGCCTTC.

The genes are TRBV2 and TRBJ2-2; 7 positions agree with TRBD2. In germline, CDR1 is SNHLY, CDR2 FYNNEI. The CDR3 runs to 15 residues. After removal of 1 base from V and 5 bases from J, the junction contained 4 bases not matched to a gene. The CDR3 coding sequence is TGTGCCAGCAGTGAAGTGGGGGGGGGTACCGGGGAGCTGTTTTTT. Encoded protein: CASSEVGGGTGELFF.

This clone was counted a single time. The J gene is TRBJ2-7, the V gene TRBV6-6; 8 bases map to TRBD2. Losses at the gene ends were 7 bases for V and 2 bases for J; bases not matched to a gene: 10. This CDR3 region has 15 residues. Germline CDR1 and CDR2: MNHNY and SVGAGI (reference sequence). The CDR3 loop is CASTGGGRRTYEQYF. CDR3 DNA sequence: TGTGCCAGCACCGGGGGGGGGAGGAGAACCTACGAGCAGTACTTC.

The rearrangement links TRBV15 to TRBJ2-5; possible D gene TRBD2, 6 bases. V lost 5 bases and J 3 bases, leaving 13 bases between the germline ends. The CDR3 sequence is 14 residues long. CDR1 and CDR2 (germline): LNHNV, YYDKDF (reference sequence). The CDR3 DNA sequence: TGTGCCACCAGCGGGGGACTGACCAAAGAGACCCAGTACTTC. It translates to CATSGGLTKETQYF.

In its sample, this clone was seen a few times. The rearrangement joins TRBV2 to TRBJ1-5; the D is unclear. With 3 bases removed from V and 2 bases from J, the gap between germline ends came to 14 bases. Germline-derived CDR1 and CDR2 are SNHLY and FYNNEI. This CDR3 region has 16 residues. The CDR3 bases are TGTGCCAGCAGTGACGTAACTAATGGAGGCAATCAGCCCCAGCATTTT. Translation: CASSDVTNGGNQPQHF.

The gene calls are TRBV10-2 and TRBJ1-5, with a possible D match to TRBD1 (5 bases). Germline CDR1 is WSHSY and CDR2 is SAAADI. The CDR3 contains 14 residues. V was clipped by 9 bases and J by 0 bases, with 12 bases between them. CDR3 sequence: CARVDSHSNQPQHF. DNA for the CDR3: TGCGCCAGAGTAGACAGCCATAGCAATCAGCCCCAGCATTTT.

The V gene is TRBV19, the J gene TRBJ2-2, with D uncertain. CDR3 size: 19 residues. The V gene lost 6 bases and the J gene lost 4 bases, with 27 bases spanning the gap. Germline assignment: CDR1 LNHDA and CDR2 SQIVND (reference sequence). CDR3 residues: CASRSDGRTPAPGTGELFF. In DNA, the CDR3 is TGTGCCAGTAGATCTGACGGAAGAACACCAGCGCCCGGCACCGGGGAGCTGTTTTTT.

Written as DNA, the CDR3 is TGTGCCAGCAGCTTAAGTCGACAGGGTAGCAATCAGCCCCAGCATTTT. It translates to CASSLSRQGSNQPQHF. This chain joins TRBV11-3 and TRBJ1-5; 7 bases line up with TRBD1. The CDR3 length is 16 residues. CDR1 and CDR2 (germline): SGHNT, YENEEA. V shed 2 bases, J shed 0 bases, and the junction held 4 bases outside the gene matches.

The chain is built from TRBV5-4 and TRBJ2-3; 7 bases are shared with TRBD1. Germline V gene lookup returns CDR1 SGHNT and CDR2 YYREEE (reference sequence). The CDR3 is made up of 14 amino acids. Trimming took 4 bases from V and 1 from J; bases not matched to a gene: 3. The CDR3 is CASSPGQGTDTQYF. The DNA for the CDR3 is TGTGCCAGCAGCCCCGGACAGGGCACAGATACGCAGTATTTT.

This chain links TRBV18 with TRBJ2-7; 10 nucleotides align to TRBD1. V lost 4 bases to trimming and J lost 0 bases; unmatched junction nucleotides: 6. Germline V gene sequence: CDR1 KGHSH, CDR2 LQKENI. CDR3 length: 16 residues. The CDR3: CASSLGTGDTSYEQYF. The CDR3 DNA reads TGTGCCAGCTCACTCGGGACAGGGGACACCTCCTACGAGCAGTACTTC.

This chain joins TRBV5-1 and TRBJ2-1; the D gene is possibly TRBD1 (5 bases). This CDR3 is 13 amino acids long. V was clipped by 3 bases and J by 4 bases, with 8 bases between them. Germline assignment: CDR1 SGHRS and CDR2 YFSETQ. Here the CDR3 reads CASSSTGYNEQFF. The CDR3 DNA reads as TGCGCCAGCAGCTCTACAGGATACAATGAGCAGTTCTTC.

CDR3 coding DNA: TGTGCCACCAGCAGAGAAGACAGACCGAACACTGAAGCTTTCTTT. This sequence encodes CATSREDRPNTEAFF. The chain couples TRBV15 to TRBJ1-1, with D maybe TRBD1 (5 bases). V gave up 0 bases and J gave up 1 base, with 9 bases separating them. The CDR3 is 15 amino acids. Per the germline V gene, CDR1 is LNHNV and CDR2 is YYDKDF (reference sequence).

Here the CDR3 reads CASSDAGTGAYSNQPQHF. CDR3 DNA: TGTGCCAGCAGTGACGCCGGGACAGGGGCGTATAGCAATCAGCCCCAGCATTTT. The chain links TRBV6-1 to TRBJ1-5; 10 bases fit TRBD1. CDR1 and CDR2 (germline): MNHNS, SASEGT. This CDR3 region has 18 residues. V shed 3 bases and J 0 bases; nucleotides not matched to a gene: 8.

Here the CDR3 reads CASSLVSRGTEAFF. CDR3 DNA: TGTGCCAGCAGCTTAGTTAGCAGGGGGACTGAAGCTTTCTTT. This rearrangement joins TRBV7-8 to TRBJ1-1; 7 bases are shared with TRBD1. From germline, CDR1 is SGHVS and CDR2 FQNEAQ. The CDR3 consists of 14 residues. V shed 1 base and J 5 bases; nucleotides not matched to a gene: 4. Complete variable domain (other parts from reference TRBV7-8 and TRBJ1-1): GAGVSQSPRYKVAKRGQDVALRCDPISGHVSLFWYQQALGQGPEFLTYFQNEAQLDKSGLPSDRFFAERPEGSVSTLKIQRTQQEDSAVYLCASSLVSRGTEAFFGQGTRLTVV.